The 3 T cell receptor beta chains presented below share a single source sample, sequenced in a study of CD8 T cells in Susac syndrome. About 0.45 to 1 ug RNA was reverse transcribed with random hexamers. TCRdb reprocessed the immunoSEQ multiplex PCR reads with MiXCR, giving one entry per CDR3 protein. This repertoire shows about 110,000 distinct CDR3 sequences, 90% to 96% found once; its top ten account for roughly 0.096%. Material for sequencing was CD4+ T cells from PBMCs. The receptor source for this set is a human donor in good health.

The V call is TRBV18, the J call TRBJ1-2; D gene ambiguous. The CDR3 totals 13 residues. V gave up 6 bases and J gave up 3 bases, with 11 bases separating them. Germline CDR1 reads KGHSH; CDR2 reads LQKENI. The CDR3 sequence: CASSPDGDYGYTF. The CDR3 DNA follows: TGTGCCAGCTCTCCGGACGGAGACTATGGCTACACCTTC.

The rearrangement joins TRBV29-1 to TRBJ1-3; TRBD1 matches at 7 bases. The V segment lost 6 bases and the J segment 2 bases; nucleotides outside the gene matches: 4. The germline V gene has CDR1 SQVTM and CDR2 ANQGSEA. This CDR3 is 13 amino acids long. CDR3 sequence: CSVRTGTGNTIYF. The CDR3, as DNA: TGCAGCGTGAGGACAGGTACTGGAAACACCATATATTTT.

The chain links TRBV20-1 to TRBJ2-3; a possible D gene is TRBD2 (7 bases). The CDR3 extends over 13 amino acids. V shed 5 bases and J shed 7 bases, with 16 bases lying between them. CDR1 and CDR2 (germline): DFQATT, SNEGSKA (reference sequence). The CDR3 coding sequence is TGCAGTGCTCCCGGGAGCGGGACATATACGCAGTATTTT. Translated: CSAPGSGTYTQYF.